This TCR beta chain was sequenced in a study of metastatic and nonmetastatic thyroid tumors. No treatment had been given to any patient before thyroid surgery. Per the study methods: A papillary thyroid cancer distant-metastasis classifier was built from CDR3 differences across clinicopathological groups. TCRdb ran MiXCR on the PCR reads. The V and J calls were not made by the authors but by TCRdb's processing. The data show approximately 50,000 clones, 20% to 25% seen once. Findings and limits, study-wide: According to reports, the diversity of TCR beta was significantly higher in malignant thyroid tumors than in benign nodules, and this held in both blood and tumor samples.

Between the trimmed V and J ends, which lost 3 bases and 0 bases, there was a span of 10 bases. The CDR3 contains 14 residues. The germline gives CDR1 GTSNPN, CDR2 SVGIG (reference sequence). This clone was seen repeatedly, ten times or more. Its target is unknown. The J gene is TRBJ2-3, the V gene TRBV30, with D unclear. The sequence was obtained from a female donor with papillary thyroid cancer or a benign thyroid nodule (not recorded which). Some clones in this sample may be carry-over from other donors' samples. The specimen was blood. The chain's CDR3 is CAWRFWGSTDTQYF. The CDR3 DNA is TGTGCCTGGAGGTTCTGGGGAAGCACAGATACGCAGTATTTT.